One sample yielded the 16 T cell receptor beta chains listed below, sequenced in a study of T cell responses to AZD1222 COVID-19 vaccine. TCRdb's table, derived via immunoSEQ multiplex PCR, lists solely in-frame clones and lacks some. The sample has 170,000 or so clones, just over 85% seen once. Sequencing was performed on peripheral blood, taken 28 days after the second AZD1222 dose. All receptors derive from an adult who received the AZD1222 COVID-19 vaccine.

V usage is TRBV7-3 and J usage is TRBJ1-1; D is ambiguous. Germline V gene sequence: CDR1 SGHTA, CDR2 FQGTGA. The CDR3 totals 15 residues. The V end was cut by 4 bases, the J end by 4 bases, with 16 bases between. The CDR3 DNA reads as TGTGCCAGCAGCTCAGGACCGGGAAAACGCACTGAAGCTTTCTTT. Protein: CASSSGPGKRTEAFF.

V gene TRBV18 combines with J gene TRBJ1-4; the D is unclear. Trimming took off 4 bases at V and 0 bases at J, with 9 bases between the two ends. Germline-derived CDR1 and CDR2 are KGHSH and LQKENI. The CDR3 has 15 residues. DNA of the CDR3: TGTGCCAGCTCACGTTCATTTGCAACTAATGAAAAACTGTTTTTT. Protein: CASSRSFATNEKLFF. The entire variable domain, with the rest obtained from reference TRBV18 and TRBJ1-4, is as follows: NAGVMQNPRHLVRRRGQEARLRCSPMKGHSHVYWYRQLPEEGLKFMVYLQKENIIDESGMPKERFSAEFPKEGPSILRIQQVVRGDSAAYFCASSRSFATNEKLFFGSGTQLSVL.

This clone was observed a single time. The chain joins TRBV28 to TRBJ1-6; unclear D gene. The CDR3 is 13 residues long. Germline CDR1 MDHEN, CDR2 SYDVKM. V dropped 8 bases and J dropped 9 bases, with 14 bases sitting between them. The CDR3 spells CASGPHAASPLHF. The CDR3 nucleotides read TGTGCCAGCGGGCCCCACGCAGCTTCACCCCTCCACTTT.

The chain employs TRBV5-1 and TRBJ2-3, with D possibly TRBD2 on 5 matching bases. The CDR3 runs to 15 residues. The germline CDR1 and CDR2 sequences are SGHRS and YFSETQ. The V end was cut by 3 bases, the J end by 1 base, with 12 bases between. As DNA, the CDR3 is TGCGCCAGCAGCTATGATAGCGCTGGCACAGATACGCAGTATTTT. This encodes CASSYDSAGTDTQYF. Using reference TRBV5-1 and TRBJ2-3 for the parts outside the CDR3, the full variable domain is KAGVTQTPRYLIKTRGQQVTLSCSPISGHRSVSWYQQTPGQGLQFLFEYFSETQRNKGNFPGRFSGRQFSNSRSEMNVSTLELGDSALYLCASSYDSAGTDTQYFGPGTRLTVL.

CDR3 residues: CASSKPGGYEQYF. As DNA, the CDR3 is TGTGCCAGCAGCAAGCCAGGAGGATACGAGCAGTACTTC. The J gene is TRBJ2-7, the V gene TRBV7-2, with TRBD2 as a possible D gene (5 bases). The CDR3 extends over 13 amino acids. Per the germline V gene, CDR1 is SGHTA and CDR2 is FQGNSA. V lost 5 bases and J lost 4, with 12 bases in between.

The chain employs TRBV19 and TRBJ2-5, with 11 nucleotides matching TRBD2. Germline V gene lookup returns CDR1 LNHDA and CDR2 SQIVND (reference sequence). The CDR3 has 14 amino acids. J lost 4 bases, V lost 4 bases, and 2 bases had no gene match. The DNA for the CDR3 is TGTGCCAGTAGTACTAGCGGGGGGTCAGAGACCCAGTACTTC. This sequence encodes CASSTSGGSETQYF. Combining the CDR3 with reference TRBV19 and TRBJ2-5 gives the whole variable domain DGGITQSPKYLFRKEGQNVTLSCEQNLNHDAMYWYRQDPGQGLRLIYYSQIVNDFQKGDIAEGYSVSREKKESFPLTVTSAQKNPTAFYLCASSTSGGSETQYFGPGTRLLVL.

The V gene is TRBV6-4, the J gene TRBJ1-2, with D tentatively TRBD1 (6 bases). The CDR3 runs to 14 residues. The V end lost 6 bases, the J end lost 4 bases, and 15 bases lay between the germline ends. The germline CDR1 and CDR2 sequences are MRHNA and SNTAGT. DNA for the CDR3: TGTGCCAGCAGCGGACAGTTTTTCCGCTATGGCTACACCTTC. Amino acids: CASSGQFFRYGYTF.

Written as DNA, the CDR3 is TGTGCCAGCAGTGAAGTTAGGGCTCCGGACGGAAACACCATATATTTT. Its protein is CASSEVRAPDGNTIYF. V and J are TRBV6-1 and TRBJ1-3; no firm D call. The CDR3 length is 16 residues. Trimming removed 1 base at V and 4 bases at J, with 14 bases between. Germline values: CDR1 MNHNS, CDR2 SASEGT.

This sequence joins TRBV5-5 and TRBJ2-5, with TRBD2 as a possible D gene (5 bases). Germline CDR1 reads SGHKS; CDR2 reads YYEKEE (reference sequence). The CDR3 has 14 residues. With 4 bases removed from V and 7 bases from J, the gap between germline ends came to 17 bases. CDR3 coding DNA: TGTGCCAGCAGCCTACCACAACGGGAAGGGACCCAGTACTTC. Translation gives CASSLPQREGTQYF.

This rearrangement joins TRBV10-1 to TRBJ2-2; D could derive from TRBD1 or TRBD2 (5 bases each). The V gene lost 0 bases and the J gene lost 6 bases, with 8 bases spanning the gap. Germline CDR1 is WNHNN and CDR2 is SYGVQD (reference sequence). CDR3 size: 14 residues. The CDR3 reads CASSESGVAGELFF. The DNA of the CDR3 is TGCGCCAGCAGTGAGTCGGGGGTGGCCGGGGAGCTGTTTTTT.

The chain recombines TRBV5-4 with TRBJ2-7, with 10 bases lining up with TRBD1. Germline V gene data show CDR1 as SGHNT and CDR2 as YYREEE (reference sequence). The CDR3 runs to 15 residues. Trimming removed 4 bases from V and 3 bases from J; junction bases left unmatched: 7. CDR3 loop: CASSTGTGVSYEQYF. CDR3 in DNA: TGTGCCAGCAGCACTGGGACAGGGGTGAGCTACGAGCAGTACTTC.

This clone has a single count. The CDR3, as DNA: TGTGCCAGCAGTTTAGAGTTTCGGACCTACAATGAGCAGTTCTTC. This translates into CASSLEFRTYNEQFF. The chain joins TRBV27 to TRBJ2-1; D ambiguous. V lost 2 bases to trimming and J lost 2 bases, with 10 bases between them. The CDR3 contains 15 residues. Germline V gene data show CDR1 as MNHEY and CDR2 as SMNVEV (reference sequence).

The V call is TRBV5-1, the J call TRBJ2-2, with D possibly being TRBD1 (5 bases). Germline CDR1 SGHRS, CDR2 YFSETQ. V lost 2 bases, J lost 5 bases, and 13 bases lay in between. This CDR3 is built from 15 residues. The CDR3 loop is CASSLQAFGTGELFF. CDR3 in DNA: TGCGCCAGCAGCTTACAGGCCTTCGGGACCGGGGAGCTGTTTTTT.

This sequence joins TRBV5-6 and TRBJ1-1, with 10 bases aligning to TRBD1. The V gene's germline CDR1 is SGHDT and CDR2 YYEEEE. The CDR3 has 16 amino acids. J gave up 5 bases and V 6 bases, and 13 bases lay outside the gene matches. CDR3 loop: CASTSPDRGRWTEAFF. The CDR3 coding sequence is TGTGCCAGCACCTCCCCTGACAGGGGGCGTTGGACTGAAGCTTTCTTT.

The chain combines TRBV7-9 with TRBJ1-2; 8 bases are a match to TRBD1. CDR1 is SEHNR and CDR2 is FQNEAQ in the germline V gene (reference sequence). The CDR3 sequence is 16 residues long. V dropped 5 bases and J dropped 1; count of bases not matched to a gene: 9. CDR3 sequence reads: CASSSQGAFGNYGYTF. Written as DNA, the CDR3 is TGTGCCAGCAGCAGCCAGGGGGCTTTCGGTAACTATGGCTACACCTTC. The full variable domain, in which reference TRBV7-9 and TRBJ1-2 provide the parts outside the CDR3, is DTGVSQNPRHKITKRGQNVTFRCDPISEHNRLYWYRQTLGQGPEFLTYFQNEAQLEKSRLLSDRFSAERPKGSFSTLEIQRTEQGDSAMYLCASSSQGAFGNYGYTFGSGTRLTVV.

V usage is TRBV2 and J usage is TRBJ1-1; D is uncertain. Germline CDR1 reads SNHLY; CDR2 reads FYNNEI. The V end was cut by 4 bases, the J end by 0 bases, with 6 bases between. CDR3 length: 13 residues. The CDR3 DNA is TGTGCCAGCAGTGTCAGCATGAACACTGAAGCTTTCTTT. Its protein product is CASSVSMNTEAFF.